The 18 T cell receptor beta chains given below trace back to one sample, sequenced in a study of blood T cell repertoires in COVID-19. The data were produced by immunoSEQ multiplex PCR, yet TCRdb's version contains in-frame clones alone and is incomplete. Here the sample spans 200,000 or so clones, about 88% being singletons. Sequences were obtained from peripheral blood. Receptors were obtained from a man in his sixties or seventies with active or convalescent COVID-19.

V is TRBV28 and J is TRBJ1-5; possible D gene TRBD1, 5 bases. Germline V gene sequence: CDR1 MDHEN, CDR2 SYDVKM. The ends were cut back, 8 bases at V and 6 bases at J, with 11 bases in the middle. The CDR3 covers 12 residues. In DNA, the CDR3 is TGTGCCAGCGCAGGGTGGGCTCAGCCCCAGCATTTT. Translated, it gives CASAGWAQPQHF.

The chain links TRBV24-1 to TRBJ2-5; 7 bases align to TRBD2. Unmatched junction bases numbered 6, after V lost 5 bases and J lost 1 base. Germline V CDR1 and CDR2: KGHDR, SFDVKD. The length of the CDR3 is 15 residues. The CDR3 here is CATSALGGGQETQYF. The CDR3 DNA reads as TGTGCCACCAGTGCCCTGGGGGGGGGCCAAGAGACCCAGTACTTC.

The chain combines TRBV2 with TRBJ1-5; D perhaps matches TRBD1 (5 bases). Trimming removed 5 bases at V and 10 bases at J, with 18 bases between. The CDR3 consists of 14 residues. CDR1 SNHLY and CDR2 FYNNEI come from the germline V gene. The CDR3 DNA is TGTGCCAGCAGTCTGGGCCATTCCGGGGGTCCCCAGCATTTT. It codes for CASSLGHSGGPQHF. Full variable domain (outside the CDR3, taken from reference TRBV2 and TRBJ1-5): EPEVTQTPSHQVTQMGQEVILRCVPISNHLYFYWYRQILGQKVEFLVSFYNNEISEKSEIFDDQFSVERPDGSNFTLKIRSTKLEDSAMYFCASSLGHSGGPQHFGDGTRLSIL.

V and J are TRBV4-3 and TRBJ1-6, with TRBD1 matching 9 bases. CDR3 length equals 14 residues. The trim removed 0 bases at V and 9 bases at J, leaving 0 bases unmatched. Germline V gene data show CDR1 as LGHNA and CDR2 as YSLEER. The CDR3 DNA reads as TGCGCCAGCAGCCAAGAGGACAGGGGTTCACCCCTCCACTTT. Translation: CASSQEDRGSPLHF.

The chain has TRBV6-5 and TRBJ1-5, with 8 bases aligning to TRBD1. The V and J ends lost 6 bases and 5 bases, in that order; junction bases with no gene match: 9. The V gene's germline CDR1 is MNHEY and CDR2 SVGAGI. This CDR3 is built from 15 residues. The CDR3 DNA is TGTGCCAGCAGCCACCACAGGGGGTCACATCAGCCCCAGCATTTT. It translates to CASSHHRGSHQPQHF.

This clone was seen only once. The chain couples TRBV5-4 to TRBJ2-1, with TRBD2 matching over 8 bases. This CDR3 has 15 amino acids. Unmatched junction bases numbered 6, after V lost 7 bases and J lost 0 bases. The germline gives CDR1 SGHNT, CDR2 YYREEE (reference sequence). In DNA, the CDR3 is TGTGCCAGCGCAACGGGGGGGAGCTCCTACAATGAGCAGTTCTTC. Translating it yields CASATGGSSYNEQFF. The entire variable domain, with the rest obtained from reference TRBV5-4 and TRBJ2-1, is as follows: ETGVTQSPTHLIKTRGQQVTLRCSSQSGHNTVSWYQQALGQGPQFIFQYYREEENGRGNFPPRFSGLQFPNYSSELNVNALELDDSALYLCASATGGSSYNEQFFGPGTRLTVL.

This clone was detected once. The chain uses TRBV6-2 or TRBV6-3 and TRBJ2-5; D uncertain. The CDR3 length is 11 residues. CDR1 is MNHEY, CDR2 SVGEGT, per germline. V lost 6 bases and J 5 bases, leaving 7 bases between the germline ends. In DNA form, the CDR3 reads TGTGCCAGCAGCCCCGCGGAGACCCAGTACTTC. Translating it yields CASSPAETQYF.

This rearrangement joins TRBV29-1 to TRBJ1-2; TRBD1 might be the D (5 bases). The CDR3 is 14 residues long. The germline CDR1 and CDR2 sequences are SQVTM and ANQGSEA. The V end lost 3 bases, the J end lost 4 bases, and 15 bases lay between the germline ends. For the CDR3, the DNA is TGCAGCGTTGACGTCCAGGGTACCGTCTATGGCTACACCTTC. It yields the protein CSVDVQGTVYGYTF.

The chain links TRBV30 to TRBJ1-2; D call uncertain. The germline CDR1 and CDR2 sequences are GTSNPN and SVGIG (reference sequence). Trimming cost V 0 bases and J 10 bases, with 9 bases left between them. The CDR3 is 11 residues long. As DNA, the CDR3 is TGTGCCTGGAGTGTACTAGGAGTCTACACCTTC. Its protein product is CAWSVLGVYTF.

V is TRBV7-6 and J is TRBJ2-1; the D gene is possibly TRBD1 (6 bases). Germline V gene data show CDR1 as SGHVS and CDR2 as FNYEAQ. The CDR3 has 15 amino acids. V was cut by 5 bases and J by 4 bases, with 15 bases left in between. In DNA form, the CDR3 reads TGTGCCAGCAGCCGGTCACAGGGTATATACAATGAGCAGTTCTTC. This encodes CASSRSQGIYNEQFF.

The chain joins TRBV11-2 to TRBJ2-5, with 10 bases aligning to TRBD2. The V gene's germline CDR1 is SGHAT and CDR2 FQNNGV. This CDR3 is 17 amino acids long. The V and J ends lost 1 base and 4 bases, in that order; junction bases with no gene match: 9. Here the CDR3 DNA reads TGTGCCAGCAGCTTAGGGGCGCTAGCGGGAGTAGTAGAGACCCAGTACTTC. As protein: CASSLGALAGVVETQYF.

The rearrangement uses TRBV18 and TRBJ2-3; 12 bases are shared with TRBD2. J was trimmed by 10 bases and V by 3 bases; bases with no gene match: 11. The CDR3 is made up of 16 amino acids. CDR1 and CDR2 (germline): KGHSH, LQKENI. DNA for the CDR3: TGTGCCAGCTCACCTTCGGGACTAGCGGGTTCGGTGGCGCAGTATTTT. It translates to CASSPSGLAGSVAQYF.

The chain uses TRBV6-2 or TRBV6-3 and TRBJ2-3; 8 nucleotides agree with TRBD1. V dropped 6 bases and J dropped 6; count of bases not matched to a gene: 11. The CDR3 totals 15 residues. CDR1 and CDR2 from the germline V gene are MNHEY and SVGEGT. The chain's CDR3 is CASSQSGTGSDTQYF. In DNA, the CDR3 is TGTGCCAGCAGCCAATCCGGGACAGGTTCCGATACGCAGTATTTT.

CDR3 in DNA: TGTGCCAGCAGTTCCGGGAGGGCTAGCGGATTCCAAGAGACCCAGTACTTC. Encoded protein: CASSSGRASGFQETQYF. This sequence joins TRBV25-1 and TRBJ2-5; 8 bases match TRBD2. CDR1 and CDR2 (germline): MGHDK, SYGVNS. Losses at the gene ends were 5 bases for V and 1 base for J; bases not matched to a gene: 12. The CDR3 totals 17 residues.

This clone occurred once. The gene calls are TRBV5-1 and TRBJ2-1; 7 bases fit TRBD1. The junction had 2 bases not matched to a gene; V was cut back by 3 bases and J by 2 bases. The V gene's germline CDR1 is SGHRS and CDR2 YFSETQ. CDR3 size: 14 residues. The CDR3 DNA follows: TGCGCCAGCAGCTGGCAGGGGGCCTACAATGAGCAGTTCTTC. It codes for CASSWQGAYNEQFF.

This chain connects TRBV6-2 or TRBV6-3 to TRBJ2-5, with 10 bases fitting TRBD1. After removal of 5 bases from V and 5 bases from J, the junction contained 8 bases not matched to a gene. Germline CDR1 reads MNHEY; CDR2 reads SVGEGT. The CDR3 is 15 amino acids. The CDR3 region is CASSTRDRGQETQYF. In nucleotides, the CDR3 is TGTGCCAGCAGTACCCGGGACAGGGGTCAGGAGACCCAGTACTTC.

This sequence joins TRBV6-2 or TRBV6-3 and TRBJ1-4; no clear D. Germline V CDR1 and CDR2: MNHEY, SVGEGT. CDR3 length: 14 amino acids. Trimming removed 6 bases from V and 7 bases from J, with 15 bases in between. CDR3 nucleotides: TGTGCCAGCAGCAAGGCCGGGTTCGGTGAAAAACTGTTTTTT. This sequence encodes CASSKAGFGEKLFF.

The gene calls are TRBV19 and TRBJ1-5; 7 bases are shared with TRBD1. Germline loops: CDR1 LNHDA, CDR2 SQIVND (reference sequence). V trimming: 3 bases; J trimming: 2 bases; junction bases outside the gene matches: 7. CDR3 length equals 16 residues. CDR3 in DNA: TGTGCCAGTAGTATTTGGACAGGTGTAGGCAATCAGCCCCAGCATTTT. Protein sequence: CASSIWTGVGNQPQHF.